The present T cell receptor (beta chain) was sequenced within a study of cytomegalovirus exposure and HLA in healthy donors. CDR3 length: 16 residues. Trimming removed 4 bases at V and 6 bases at J, with 16 bases between. Germline CDR1 is SGHDN and CDR2 is FVKESK. Findings of the study overall: Reports showed the classifier diagnosing cytomegalovirus status with high specificity and sensitivity.

Sequenced by immunoSEQ multiplex PCR; TCRdb stores in-frame clones only, minus some. The sample carries some 310,000 clones, 88% recorded once. As for this clone: The antigen is undetermined.

From the approximately 110-subject validation cohort, which was separate from the approximately 670-subject first cohort, the donors were drawn. Sequenced material: PBMCs. The chain has TRBV14 and TRBJ1-6; D unresolved. The receptor was derived from a man younger than 45 in good health and CMV-seronegative. DNA for the CDR3: TGTGCCAGCAGCCCGAGGGTCTCAGCGGGTAATTCACCCCTCCACTTT. Translating gives CASSPRVSAGNSPLHF.